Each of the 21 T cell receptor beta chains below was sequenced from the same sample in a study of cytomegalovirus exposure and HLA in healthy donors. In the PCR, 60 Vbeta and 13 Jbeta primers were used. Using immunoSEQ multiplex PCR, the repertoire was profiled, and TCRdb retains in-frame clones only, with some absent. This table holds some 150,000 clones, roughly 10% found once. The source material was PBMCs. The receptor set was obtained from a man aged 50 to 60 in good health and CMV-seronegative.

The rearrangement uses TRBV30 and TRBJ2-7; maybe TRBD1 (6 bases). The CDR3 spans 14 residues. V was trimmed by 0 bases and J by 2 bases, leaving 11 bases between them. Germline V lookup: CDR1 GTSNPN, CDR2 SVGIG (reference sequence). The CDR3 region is CAWSVGRGTYEQYF. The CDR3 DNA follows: TGTGCCTGGAGTGTAGGCAGGGGTACCTACGAGCAGTACTTC.

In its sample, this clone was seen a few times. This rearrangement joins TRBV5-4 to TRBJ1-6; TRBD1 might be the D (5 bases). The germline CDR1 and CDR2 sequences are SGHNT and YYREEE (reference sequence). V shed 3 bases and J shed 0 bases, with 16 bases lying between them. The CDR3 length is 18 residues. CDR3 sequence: CASSSLGGPSSYNSPLHF. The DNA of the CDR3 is TGTGCCAGCAGCTCCCTGGGGGGACCTAGCTCCTATAATTCACCCCTCCACTTT.

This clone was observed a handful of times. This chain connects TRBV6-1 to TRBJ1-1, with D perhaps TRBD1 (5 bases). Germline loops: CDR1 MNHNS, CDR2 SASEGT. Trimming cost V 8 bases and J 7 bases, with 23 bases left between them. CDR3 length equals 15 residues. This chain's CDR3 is CASGRQSRTLFEAFF. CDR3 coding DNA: TGTGCCAGCGGGCGACAGTCACGCACTTTGTTTGAAGCTTTCTTT.

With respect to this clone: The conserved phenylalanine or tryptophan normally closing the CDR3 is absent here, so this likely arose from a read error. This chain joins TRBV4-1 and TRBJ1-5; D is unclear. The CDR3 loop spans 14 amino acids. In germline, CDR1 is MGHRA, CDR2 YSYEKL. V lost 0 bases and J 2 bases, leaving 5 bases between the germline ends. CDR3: CASSQDLGNQPQHL. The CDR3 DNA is TGCGCCAGCAGCCAAGATCTGGGCAATCAGCCCCAGCATTTG.

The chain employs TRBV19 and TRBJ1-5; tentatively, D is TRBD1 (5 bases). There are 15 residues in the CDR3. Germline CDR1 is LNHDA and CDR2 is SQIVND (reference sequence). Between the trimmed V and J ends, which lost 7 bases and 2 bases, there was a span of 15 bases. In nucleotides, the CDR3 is TGTGCCAGTACTCCCTTTGGGGCCGGCAATCAGCCCCAGCATTTT. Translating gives CASTPFGAGNQPQHF.

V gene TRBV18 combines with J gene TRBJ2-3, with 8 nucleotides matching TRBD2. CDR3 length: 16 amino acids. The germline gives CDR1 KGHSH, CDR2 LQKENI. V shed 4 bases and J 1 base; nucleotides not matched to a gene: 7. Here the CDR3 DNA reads TGTGCCAGCTCACAGGCTCCGGGGGGGCGCACAGATACGCAGTATTTT. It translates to CASSQAPGGRTDTQYF.

The CDR3 loop is CSVEYGGGYTF. The CDR3, as DNA: TGCAGCGTTGAGTATGGCGGAGGCTACACCTTC. This rearrangement joins TRBV29-1 to TRBJ1-2; D call uncertain. Germline V gives CDR1 SQVTM, CDR2 ANQGSEA. Trimming cost V 3 bases and J 8 bases, with 10 bases left between them. This CDR3 has 11 residues.

The CDR3 reads CAWSAIDRGNSPLHF. The CDR3 DNA reads TGTGCCTGGAGTGCTATCGACAGGGGGAATTCACCCCTCCACTTT. V usage is TRBV30 and J usage is TRBJ1-6; 9 bases agree with TRBD1. This CDR3 contains 15 residues. Germline CDR1 reads GTSNPN; CDR2 reads SVGIG (reference sequence). V gave up 1 base and J gave up 7 bases; unmatched junction bases: 5. Complete variable domain (other parts from reference TRBV30 and TRBJ1-6): SQTIHQWPATLVQPVGSPLSLECTVEGTSNPNLYWYRQAAGRGLQLLFYSVGIGQISSEVPQNLSASRPQDRQFILSSKKLLLSDSGFYLCAWSAIDRGNSPLHFGNGTRLTVT.

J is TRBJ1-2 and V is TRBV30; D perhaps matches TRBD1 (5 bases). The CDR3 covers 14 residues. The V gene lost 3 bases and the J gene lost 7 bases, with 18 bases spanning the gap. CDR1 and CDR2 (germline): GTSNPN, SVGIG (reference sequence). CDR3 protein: CAWRVVGGVPGYTF. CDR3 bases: TGTGCCTGGAGGGTCGTGGGAGGGGTTCCTGGCTACACCTTC.

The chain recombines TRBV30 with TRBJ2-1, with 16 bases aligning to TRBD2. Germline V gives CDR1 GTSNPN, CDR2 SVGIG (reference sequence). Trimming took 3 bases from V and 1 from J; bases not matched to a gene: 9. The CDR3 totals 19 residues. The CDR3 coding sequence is TGTGCCTGGAGCCCGGCCGGGACTAGCGGGAGGGGGTCCTACAATGAGCAGTTCTTC. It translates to CAWSPAGTSGRGSYNEQFF.

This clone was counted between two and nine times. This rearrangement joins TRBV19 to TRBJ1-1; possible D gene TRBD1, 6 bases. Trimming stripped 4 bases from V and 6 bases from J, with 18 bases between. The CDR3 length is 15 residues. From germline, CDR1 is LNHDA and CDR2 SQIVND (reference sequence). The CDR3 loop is CASSTLLGDIAEAFF. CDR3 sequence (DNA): TGTGCCAGTAGTACCCTGTTAGGGGACATCGCTGAAGCTTTCTTT.

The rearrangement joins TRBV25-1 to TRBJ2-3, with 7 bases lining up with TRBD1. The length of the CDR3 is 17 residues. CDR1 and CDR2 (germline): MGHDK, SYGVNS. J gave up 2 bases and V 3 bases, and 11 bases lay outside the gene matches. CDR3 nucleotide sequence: TGTGCCAGCAGTGACGCCCGGGACAGCAAATCCACAGATACGCAGTATTTT. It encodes CASSDARDSKSTDTQYF.

The chain's CDR3 is CASSYTTANTGELFF. Here the CDR3 DNA reads TGTGCCAGCAGTTATACAACCGCGAACACCGGGGAGCTGTTTTTT. V and J are TRBV6-5 and TRBJ2-2; D not resolved. CDR1 is MNHEY and CDR2 is SVGAGI in the germline V gene. The CDR3 extends over 15 amino acids. Trimming stripped 3 bases from V and 0 bases from J, with 8 bases between.

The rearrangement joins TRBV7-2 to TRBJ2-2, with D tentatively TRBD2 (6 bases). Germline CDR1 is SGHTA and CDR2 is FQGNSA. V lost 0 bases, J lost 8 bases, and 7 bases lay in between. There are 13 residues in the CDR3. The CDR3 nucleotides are TGTGCCAGCAGCTTAGCCGGGAGTGGGGAGCTGTTTTTT. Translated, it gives CASSLAGSGELFF.

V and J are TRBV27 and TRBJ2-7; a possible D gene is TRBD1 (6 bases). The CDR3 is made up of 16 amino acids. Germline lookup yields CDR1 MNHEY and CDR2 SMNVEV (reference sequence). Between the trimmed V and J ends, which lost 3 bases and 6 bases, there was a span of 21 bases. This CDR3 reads CASSFWANLKGGEQYF. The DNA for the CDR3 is TGTGCCAGCAGTTTTTGGGCGAACTTAAAAGGGGGCGAGCAGTACTTC.

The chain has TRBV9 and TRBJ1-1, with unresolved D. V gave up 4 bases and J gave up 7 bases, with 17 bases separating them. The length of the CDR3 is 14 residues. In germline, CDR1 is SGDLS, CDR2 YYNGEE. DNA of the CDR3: TGTGCCAGCAGCTCACGAACGCGGGAGGGTGAAGCTTTCTTT. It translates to CASSSRTREGEAFF.

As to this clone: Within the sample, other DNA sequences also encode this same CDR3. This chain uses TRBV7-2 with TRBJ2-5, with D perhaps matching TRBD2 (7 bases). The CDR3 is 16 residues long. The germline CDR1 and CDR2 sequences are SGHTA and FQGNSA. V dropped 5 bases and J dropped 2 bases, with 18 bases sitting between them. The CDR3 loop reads CASSQHHGGAQETQYF. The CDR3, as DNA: TGTGCCAGCAGCCAACACCATGGGGGGGCTCAAGAGACCCAGTACTTC.

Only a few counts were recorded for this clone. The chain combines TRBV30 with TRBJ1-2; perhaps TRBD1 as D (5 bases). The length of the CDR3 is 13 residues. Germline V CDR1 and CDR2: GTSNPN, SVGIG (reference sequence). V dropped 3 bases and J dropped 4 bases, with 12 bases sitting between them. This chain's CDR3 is CAWSGGRAYGYTF. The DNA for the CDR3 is TGTGCCTGGAGCGGGGGAAGGGCCTATGGCTACACCTTC.

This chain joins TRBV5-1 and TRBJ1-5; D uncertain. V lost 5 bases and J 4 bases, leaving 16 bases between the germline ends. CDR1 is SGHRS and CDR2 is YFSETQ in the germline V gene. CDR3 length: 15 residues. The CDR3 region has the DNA TGCGCCAGCAGTTTCGACGGTAGCTTTAATCAGCCCCAGCATTTT. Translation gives CASSFDGSFNQPQHF. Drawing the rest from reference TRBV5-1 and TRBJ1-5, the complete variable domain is KAGVTQTPRYLIKTRGQQVTLSCSPISGHRSVSWYQQTPGQGLQFLFEYFSETQRNKGNFPGRFSGRQFSNSRSEMNVSTLELGDSALYLCASSFDGSFNQPQHFGDGTRLSIL.

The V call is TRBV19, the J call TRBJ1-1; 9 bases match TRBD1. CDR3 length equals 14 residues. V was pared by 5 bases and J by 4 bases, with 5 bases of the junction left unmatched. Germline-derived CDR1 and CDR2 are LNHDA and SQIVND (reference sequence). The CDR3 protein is CASSPSTGGTEAFF. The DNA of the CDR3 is TGTGCCAGTAGTCCCTCGACAGGGGGCACTGAAGCTTTCTTT. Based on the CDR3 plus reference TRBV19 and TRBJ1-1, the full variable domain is DGGITQSPKYLFRKEGQNVTLSCEQNLNHDAMYWYRQDPGQGLRLIYYSQIVNDFQKGDIAEGYSVSREKKESFPLTVTSAQKNPTAFYLCASSPSTGGTEAFFGQGTRLTVV.

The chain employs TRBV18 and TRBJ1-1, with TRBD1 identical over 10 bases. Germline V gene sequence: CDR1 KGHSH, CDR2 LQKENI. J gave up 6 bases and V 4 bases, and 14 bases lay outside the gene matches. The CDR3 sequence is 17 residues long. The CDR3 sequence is CASSQPGTGERGAEAFF. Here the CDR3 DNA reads TGTGCCAGCTCACAACCAGGGACAGGGGAGAGGGGGGCTGAAGCTTTCTTT. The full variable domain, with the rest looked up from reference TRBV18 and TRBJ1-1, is NAGVMQNPRHLVRRRGQEARLRCSPMKGHSHVYWYRQLPEEGLKFMVYLQKENIIDESGMPKERFSAEFPKEGPSILRIQQVVRGDSAAYFCASSQPGTGERGAEAFFGQGTRLTVV.